The next 10 T cell receptor beta chains were all read from a single sample in a study of blood T cell repertoires in COVID-19. TCRdb's copy holds only in-frame clones and misses some; the assay was immunoSEQ multiplex PCR. The data hold about 130,000 clones, with less than 90% observed a single time. The sequenced sample was peripheral blood. All receptors come from a man in his 70s with acute or convalescent COVID-19.

This rearrangement joins TRBV27 to TRBJ2-7; D is possibly TRBD1 (6 bases). V was trimmed by 6 bases and J by 6 bases, leaving 18 bases between them. From germline, CDR1 is MNHEY and CDR2 SMNVEV (reference sequence). This CDR3 contains 14 residues. DNA of the CDR3: TGTGCCAGCAGCCCCGGGCCCAGGGGAGCCGAGCAGTACTTC. Translation: CASSPGPRGAEQYF.

The rearrangement links TRBV19 to TRBJ1-5, with TRBD1 matching over 8 bases. The CDR3 length is 16 residues. V lost 2 bases, J lost 5 bases, and 8 bases stayed unmatched. Germline V gene data show CDR1 as LNHDA and CDR2 as SQIVND (reference sequence). CDR3 residues: CASSIPDRGIHQPQHF. The CDR3 nucleotides are TGTGCCAGTAGTATACCTGACAGGGGAATTCATCAGCCCCAGCATTTT.

V is TRBV6-1 and J is TRBJ2-3; 7 nucleotides line up with TRBD1. The CDR3 totals 18 residues. Trimming cost V 1 base and J 3 bases; bases outside gene matches: 13. Germline V gives CDR1 MNHNS, CDR2 SASEGT. CDR3 sequence (DNA): TGTGCCAGCAGTGAAGATTCGTCGGGACAGCTTTTTACAGATACGCAGTATTTT. Its translation is CASSEDSSGQLFTDTQYF.

V usage is TRBV7-9 and J usage is TRBJ1-4; D is uncertain. CDR1 is SEHNR, CDR2 FQNEAQ, per germline (reference sequence). The CDR3 runs to 14 residues. Trimming stripped 5 bases from V and 8 bases from J, with 15 bases between. CDR3 sequence reads: CASSQGPTGEKLFF. For the CDR3, the DNA is TGTGCCAGCAGCCAAGGACCAACGGGGGAAAAACTGTTTTTT. The full variable domain, in which reference TRBV7-9 and TRBJ1-4 provide the parts outside the CDR3, is DTGVSQNPRHKITKRGQNVTFRCDPISEHNRLYWYRQTLGQGPEFLTYFQNEAQLEKSRLLSDRFSAERPKGSFSTLEIQRTEQGDSAMYLCASSQGPTGEKLFFGSGTQLSVL.

The V call is TRBV5-1, the J call TRBJ2-2; D might be TRBD1 (6 bases). The germline gives CDR1 SGHRS, CDR2 YFSETQ. Trimming cost V 4 bases and J 6 bases, with 10 bases left between them. The CDR3 loop spans 13 amino acids. CDR3 residues: CASSEQGAGELFF. The CDR3 bases are TGCGCCAGCAGCGAACAGGGTGCCGGGGAGCTGTTTTTT.

The gene calls are TRBV10-3 and TRBJ1-5, with D possibly being TRBD1 (5 bases). CDR1 and CDR2 (germline): ENHRY, SYGVKD. The ends were cut back, 7 bases at V and 4 bases at J, with 11 bases in the middle. This CDR3 is 13 amino acids long. The chain's CDR3 is CAITGNRNQPQHF. The CDR3, as DNA: TGTGCCATCACAGGGAACCGAAATCAGCCCCAGCATTTT.

The rearrangement uses TRBV7-9 and TRBJ1-4; 8 nucleotides agree with TRBD1. The ends lost 2 bases at V and 8 bases at J; junction bases unmatched: 4. The CDR3 loop spans 14 amino acids. CDR1 is SEHNR, CDR2 FQNEAQ, per germline (reference sequence). The CDR3 sequence is CASSLQGAVEKLFF. The CDR3 DNA reads TGTGCCAGCAGCTTACAGGGGGCGGTAGAAAAACTGTTTTTT.

This chain links TRBV2 with TRBJ1-4; 7 nucleotides agree with TRBD1. The CDR3 extends over 16 amino acids. With V trimmed by 6 bases and J by 2 bases, 9 bases remained unmatched. Germline loops: CDR1 SNHLY, CDR2 FYNNEI. The CDR3 protein is CASSARGGATNEKLFF. The CDR3 nucleotides read TGTGCCAGCAGCGCCAGAGGGGGCGCGACTAATGAAAAACTGTTTTTT.

V gene TRBV5-5 combines with J gene TRBJ2-7; TRBD1 aligns across 7 bases. The CDR3 is 12 amino acids. V shed 2 bases, J shed 5 bases, and the junction held 1 base outside the gene matches. The germline CDR1 and CDR2 sequences are SGHKS and YYEKEE (reference sequence). This chain's CDR3 is CASSFGTDEQYF. The CDR3 DNA reads as TGTGCCAGCAGCTTCGGGACAGACGAGCAGTACTTC.

This clone was seen more than once but under ten times. V and J are TRBV3-1 (or the pseudogene TRBV3-2) and TRBJ1-2, with D tentatively TRBD1 (5 bases). Per germline, CDR1 LGHDT and CDR2 YNNKEL (reference sequence). This CDR3 is built from 12 residues. Trimming shortened V by 1 base and J by 8 bases, and 8 bases separated the two germline ends. CDR3 sequence: CASSQGDWGYTF. Written as DNA, the CDR3 is TGTGCCAGCAGCCAAGGGGACTGGGGCTACACCTTC.